Presented here are 9 T cell receptor beta chains from one specimen sequenced in a study of CXCR3-negative and CXCR3-positive naive CD8 T cells. Notes on the study in general: Hydrophobicity was higher for TRB CDR3s found in CXCR3-positive naive cells than in CXCR3-negative naive cells.

Which antigens these TCRs recognize remains unknown. With UMI labels, 5' RACE was used to prepare the TRB cDNA libraries. From the 5' RACE reads, TCRdb lists one entry per CDR3 protein and no DNA. In all, the sample yields more than 70,000 distinct CDR3 sequences. Material: naive CXCR3+ CD8+ T cells from blood. Subset meaning: CD45RO-CCR7+CD27+CD95- naive CD8+ T cells expressing CXCR3 (TNR3+). Receptors originate from a human donor in good health. Some clones in this sample may be carry-over from other donors' samples.

The chain joins TRBV11-2 to TRBJ2-7. CDR1 is SGHAT and CDR2 is FQNNGV in the germline V gene. This CDR3 is 12 amino acids long. CDR3 amino acids: CASSLRPVEQYF.

V usage is TRBV15 and J usage is TRBJ2-2. This CDR3 comprises 16 residues. Looked up from germline, CDR1 is LNHNV and CDR2 is YYDKDF (reference sequence). CDR3 protein: CATSRGTSPRTGELFF.

The chain links TRBV11-3 to TRBJ2-2. The CDR3 is 14 amino acids. Germline CDR1 SGHNT, CDR2 YENEEA. The CDR3 region is CASSPDPNAGELFF. Looking up the rest from reference TRBV11-3 and TRBJ2-2 gives the full variable domain: EAGVVQSPRYKIIEKKQPVAFWCNPISGHNTLYWYLQNLGQGPELLIRYENEEAVDDSQLPKDRFSAERLKGVDSTLKIQPAELGDSAVYLCASSPDPNAGELFFGEGSRLTVL.

V usage is TRBV21-1 and J usage is TRBJ2-5; TCRdb proposes TRBD1, but this gene call is untestable without DNA. TRBV21-1 constitutes a pseudogene. This CDR3 spans 14 amino acids. The CDR3 loop reads CASSNRGSQETQYF.

V gene TRBV29-1 combines with J gene TRBJ2-7. Germline loops: CDR1 SQVTM, CDR2 ANQGSEA. The CDR3 spans 11 residues. This CDR3 reads CSVEVGLEQYF.

The chain joins TRBV10-3 to TRBJ2-5; there is no DNA to check the TCRdb D call of TRBD2. The V gene's germline CDR1 is ENHRY and CDR2 SYGVKD. The CDR3 sequence is 16 residues long. This chain's CDR3 is CAISLTTSIVRETQYF.

J is TRBJ2-7 and V is TRBV7-9; lacking DNA, the TRBD1 call made by TCRdb goes unchecked. Germline loops: CDR1 SEHNR, CDR2 FQNEAQ (reference sequence). This CDR3 has 12 residues. CDR3 residues: CASSLDRDEQYF. Based on the CDR3 plus reference TRBV7-9 and TRBJ2-7, the full variable domain is DTGVSQNPRHKITKRGQNVTFRCDPISEHNRLYWYRQTLGQGPEFLTYFQNEAQLEKSRLLSDRFSAERPKGSFSTLEIQRTEQGDSAMYLCASSLDRDEQYFGPGTRLTVT.

The J gene is TRBJ1-2, the V gene TRBV10-3; absent DNA, TCRdb's TRBD1 call cannot be checked. CDR3 length: 15 amino acids. Germline V gene sequence: CDR1 ENHRY, CDR2 SYGVKD. The CDR3 sequence: CAISEWDRGPDGYTF.

The chain uses TRBV6-5 and TRBJ2-7; TCRdb indicates TRBD1, and absent DNA this call remains unverified. The CDR3 has 13 amino acids. Germline values: CDR1 MNHEY, CDR2 SVGAGI. The CDR3 reads CASRGQPFYEQYF.